This T cell receptor (beta chain) was found in a study of T-cell memory formation after mild COVID-19. Overall study findings and caveats: The authors left the SARS-CoV-2 specificity of second-wave clones peaking on day 37 unconfirmed. Detection of some responders pre-infection suggested pre-existing cross-reactive memory T cells participated.

A remark on this clonotype: Antigen: not known.

One entry per CDR3 protein, called by TCRdb with MiXCR from the 5' RACE reads. The repertoire consists of about 140,000 distinct CDR3 sequences, with around 21% occurring once and the leading ten covering 2% to 2.5%. V lost 3 bases, J lost 7 bases, and 16 bases stayed unmatched. The germline gives CDR1 MGHRA, CDR2 YSYEKL. The CDR3 has 18 residues. The sequence was collected from an adult woman who had mild COVID-19 (a few samples of this study predate the infection). Cell type and time point are not known. V gene TRBV4-1 combines with J gene TRBJ1-2; 11 bases are shared with TRBD1. The material sequenced was PBMCs or a T cell subset sorted from them (not recorded which). CDR3 coding DNA: TGCGCCAGCAGCCACCCGGGGGGACAGGGGGAAAAGTTTCGTGGCTACACCTTC. Translating gives CASSHPGGQGEKFRGYTF.